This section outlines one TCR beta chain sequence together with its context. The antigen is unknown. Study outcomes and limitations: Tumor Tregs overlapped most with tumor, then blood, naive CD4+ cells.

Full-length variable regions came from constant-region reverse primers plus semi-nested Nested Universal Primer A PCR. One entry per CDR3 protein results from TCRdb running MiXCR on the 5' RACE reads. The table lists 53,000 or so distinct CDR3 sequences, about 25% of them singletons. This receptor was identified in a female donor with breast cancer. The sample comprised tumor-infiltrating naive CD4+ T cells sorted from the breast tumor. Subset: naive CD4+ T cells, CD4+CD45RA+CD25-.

The DNA of the CDR3 is TGCAGTGCTAGAGATCCGGGAACCGCCGCCAATGAGCAGTTCTTC. As protein: CSARDPGTAANEQFF. The chain employs TRBV20-1 and TRBJ2-1; weak D call: TRBD2 (5 bases). This CDR3 is 15 amino acids long. CDR1 and CDR2 from the germline V gene are DFQATT and SNEGSKA (reference sequence). With 0 bases removed from V and 6 bases from J, the gap between germline ends came to 15 bases.